A selection of T cell receptor beta chains follows, all from one sample in a study of shared clonotypes between healthy human individuals. The data were produced by immunoSEQ multiplex PCR, yet TCRdb's version contains in-frame clones alone and is incomplete. The sample gives nearly 2 million clones, about 95% of which show up once; roughly 1.2% is in the top ten. Sequenced input: naive CD8+ T cells sorted from blood. The source is a young man in good health. Each CDR3 is given with its conserved first and last residue. A D gene is named only where the DNA matches it firmly. Clone sizes are given selectively: once, few, many, or a class where the clone is expanded.

V	size	D	J	DNA	CDR3
TRBV7-9	.	.	TRBJ2-3	TGTGCCAGCAGCCCCCATAGCGGAGCCTTCGATACGCAGTATTTT	CASSPHSGAFDTQYF
TRBV11-2	.	.	TRBJ2-7	TGTGCCAGCAGCCTCATACTAGGTTTGTCCTACGAGCAGTACTTC	CASSLILGLSYEQYF
TRBV27	once	.	TRBJ2-7	TGTGCCAGCAGTTCAACTAGTAACTCCTACGAGCAGTACTTC	CASSSTSNSYEQYF
TRBV5-8	.	.	TRBJ1-5	TGTGCCAGCAGCTTGGGGGGGGCCGGTCAGCCCCAGCATTTT	CASSLGGAGQPQHF
TRBV27	once	TRBD2	TRBJ2-3	TGTGCCACCGGGGGGGGGATTCGGACAGATACGCAGTATTTT	CATGGGIRTDTQYF
TRBV29-1	.	.	TRBJ1-2	TGCAGCGTTCTGTGGGACGACGGCTACACCTTC	CSVLWDDGYTF
TRBV12-5	.	TRBD2	TRBJ2-2	TGTGCTAGTGGTTCCTACGATTCAGTAGCGGGGTCGAACACCGGGGAGCTGTTTTTT	CASGSYDSVAGSNTGELFF
TRBV25-1	.	.	TRBJ2-1	TGTGCCAGCAGTGAATTGGGTGACAATGAGCAGTTCTTC	CASSELGDNEQFF
TRBV27	.	.	TRBJ1-2	TGTGCCAGCAGTTTCGAAGCTAACTATGGCTACACCTTC	CASSFEANYGYTF
TRBV30	once	.	TRBJ2-3	TGTGCCTGGAGTGGGACTCCCGCAGATACGCAGTATTTT	CAWSGTPADTQYF
TRBV29-1	once	.	TRBJ2-1	TGCAGCGTTGAAGATTGGGGTATAGGGAATGAGCAGTTCTTC	CSVEDWGIGNEQFF
TRBV7-6	.	.	TRBJ2-2	TGTGCCAGCAGCACCTCTCCAGCGGATCCCACCGGGGAGCTGTTTTTT	CASSTSPADPTGELFF
TRBV7-9	few	.	TRBJ1-6	TGTGCCAGCAGCAGATTAGGTACCTCCAGTCGCTATAATTCACCCCTCCACTTT	CASSRLGTSSRYNSPLHF
TRBV6-1	.	TRBD2	TRBJ2-3	TGTGCCAGCAGTGGGCTAGCGGGAGTTTTCACAGATACGCAGTATTTT	CASSGLAGVFTDTQYF
TRBV27	.	.	TRBJ1-3	TGTGCCAGCAGTCTAAGGACCCCCAGCTCTGGAAACACCATATATTTT	CASSLRTPSSGNTIYF
TRBV28	.	.	TRBJ1-3	TGTGCCAGCAGTTCAGACGCGGGCTCTGGAAACACCATATATTTT	CASSSDAGSGNTIYF